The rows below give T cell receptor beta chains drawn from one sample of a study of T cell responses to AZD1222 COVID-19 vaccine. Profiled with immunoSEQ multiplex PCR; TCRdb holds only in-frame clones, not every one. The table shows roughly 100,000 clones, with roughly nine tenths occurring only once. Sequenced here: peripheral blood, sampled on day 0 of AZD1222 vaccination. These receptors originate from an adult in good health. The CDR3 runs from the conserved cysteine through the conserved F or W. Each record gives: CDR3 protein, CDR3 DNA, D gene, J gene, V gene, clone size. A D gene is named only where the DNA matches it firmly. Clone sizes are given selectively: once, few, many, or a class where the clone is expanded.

CASSHSGRGPYEQYF	TGTGCCAGCAGCCACTCGGGGCGGGGGCCATACGAGCAGTACTTC	.	TRBJ2-7	TRBV6-5	.
CASRTSAPYEQYF	TGTGCCAGCAGGACTAGTGCTCCCTACGAGCAGTACTTC	.	TRBJ2-7	TRBV7-8	.
CASRLGQGAYEQYF	TGTGCCAGCAGGCTTGGACAGGGGGCCTACGAGCAGTACTTC	TRBD1	TRBJ2-7	TRBV6-5	once
CASSRIGTSANNEQFF	TGTGCCAGCAGCAGGATCGGGACTAGCGCTAACAATGAGCAGTTCTTC	TRBD2	TRBJ2-1	TRBV9	few
CAISDQQGLYEQYF	TGTGCCATCAGTGATCAACAGGGTCTATACGAGCAGTACTTC	.	TRBJ2-7	TRBV10-3	.
CASTPGQGAEQYF	TGTGCCAGCACTCCGGGACAGGGAGCCGAGCAGTACTTC	TRBD1	TRBJ2-7	TRBV18	.
CASSQQSGNTGELFF	TGCGCCAGCAGCCAACAGAGCGGGAACACCGGGGAGCTGTTTTTT	.	TRBJ2-2	TRBV4-3	.
CASSAGGANQETQYF	TGTGCCAGCAGCGCAGGGGGGGCCAACCAAGAGACCCAGTACTTC	.	TRBJ2-5	TRBV28	.
CASSGQGAPEAFF	TGTGCCAGCAGCGGACAGGGGGCGCCTGAAGCTTTCTTT	TRBD1	TRBJ1-1	TRBV11-2	.
CASSIARGLANEQFF	TGTGCCAGTAGTATAGCCCGAGGACTTGCTAATGAGCAGTTCTTC	.	TRBJ2-1	TRBV19	.
CASSFSGGDYNEQFF	TGTGCCAGCAGCTTTAGCGGGGGAGATTACAATGAGCAGTTCTTC	TRBD2	TRBJ2-1	TRBV7-3	.
CASRVYNSPLHF	TGTGCCAGCCGGGTCTATAATTCACCCCTCCACTTT	.	TRBJ1-6	TRBV28	.
CASSPSLATTMNEQFF	TGTGCCAGCTCACCGTCACTAGCCACCACAATGAATGAGCAGTTCTTC	.	TRBJ2-1	TRBV18	.
CASSLSARVDRGFEPQHF	TGCGCCAGCAGCTTGAGTGCCCGGGTTGACAGGGGTTTTGAGCCCCAGCATTTT	TRBD1	TRBJ1-5	TRBV5-1	.
CASNSGGKNTEAFF	TGTGCCAGCAATTCAGGGGGCAAGAACACTGAAGCTTTCTTT	TRBD1	TRBJ1-1	TRBV2	once
CASSLIRGDTGELFF	TGTGCCAGCAGCTTAATAAGGGGGGACACCGGGGAGCTGTTTTTT	.	TRBJ2-2	TRBV7-8	.
CASSVVYSGEQYF	TGTGCCAGCAGCGTAGTTTATTCGGGCGAGCAGTACTTC	.	TRBJ2-7	TRBV9	.
CASSLKVSGNTIYF	TGTGCCAGCAGTTTGAAGGTATCGGGAAACACCATATATTTT	.	TRBJ1-3	TRBV28	.
CASSLDGVWNEQFF	TGTGCCAGCAGTCTCGATGGGGTTTGGAATGAGCAGTTCTTC	.	TRBJ2-1	TRBV2	few